A selection of T cell receptor beta chains follows, all from one sample in a study of cytomegalovirus exposure and HLA in healthy donors. Here immunoSEQ multiplex PCR was the method, and the copy in TCRdb shows in-frame clones only, minus some. The sample shows 63,000 or so clones, around four fifths of them seen only once. The sample taken for sequencing was PBMCs. These receptors originate from a woman aged 30 to 39 in good health and CMV-seronegative. The CDR3 runs from the conserved cysteine through the conserved F or W. D genes are given only for firm matches. Clone size is stated in some rows and not others, as once, few, many or a class when expanded.

>TRBJ2-7|TRBD1|few|TRBV28
TGTGCCAGCAGTTTAGGGACAGGGGGGTACGAGCAGTACTTC
CASSLGTGGYEQYF
>TRBJ1-3|TRBD1|-|TRBV30
TGTGCCTGGAGTGGACAGGGACGCTCTGGAAACACCATATATTTT
CAWSGQGRSGNTIYF
>TRBJ1-5|-|-|TRBV6-5
TGTGCCAGAAGTTCCTCACAGGTGGGACAGCCCCAGCATTTT
CARSSSQVGQPQHF
>TRBJ2-1|TRBD1|-|TRBV7-9
TGTGCCAGCAGCTTGACAGGGAGCTCCTACAATGAGCAGTTCTTC
CASSLTGSSYNEQFF
>TRBJ2-2|-|-|TRBV6-5
TGTGCCAGCTGGCCCTTGAACACCGGGGAGCTGTTTTTT
CASWPLNTGELFF
>TRBJ1-1|-|-|TRBV7-9
TGTGCCAGCAGCTTAGAAGTGGGGGGCACTGAAGCTTTCTTT
CASSLEVGGTEAFF
>TRBJ1-4|TRBD1|-|TRBV29-1
TGCAGCGCGAGACAGGGGGGAAATGAAAAACTGTTTTTT
CSARQGGNEKLFF
>TRBJ2-2|TRBD1|-|TRBV4-1
TGCGCCAGCAGCCAGGCACCGCTAACGGACAGGGGGGCGAACGCCGGGGAGCTGTTTTTT
CASSQAPLTDRGANAGELFF
>TRBJ1-1|-|-|TRBV11-3
TGTGCCAGCAGCTTCCATTCGGACACTGAAGCTTTCTTT
CASSFHSDTEAFF
>TRBJ2-3|TRBD1|-|TRBV29-1
TGCAGCGTTGACCGACAGGGGCCGGACACAGATACGCAGTATTTT
CSVDRQGPDTDTQYF